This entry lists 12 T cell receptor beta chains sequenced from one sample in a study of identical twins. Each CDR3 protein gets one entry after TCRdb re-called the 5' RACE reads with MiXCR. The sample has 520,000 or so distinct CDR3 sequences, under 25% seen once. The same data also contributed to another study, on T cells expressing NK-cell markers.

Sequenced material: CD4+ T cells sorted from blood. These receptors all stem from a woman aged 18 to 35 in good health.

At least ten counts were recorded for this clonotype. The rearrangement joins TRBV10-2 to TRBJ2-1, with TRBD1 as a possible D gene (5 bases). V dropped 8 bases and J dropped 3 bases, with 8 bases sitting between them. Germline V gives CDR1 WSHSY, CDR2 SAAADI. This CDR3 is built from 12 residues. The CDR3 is CASSRDYNEQFF. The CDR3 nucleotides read TGCGCCAGCTCCAGGGACTACAATGAGCAGTTCTTC.

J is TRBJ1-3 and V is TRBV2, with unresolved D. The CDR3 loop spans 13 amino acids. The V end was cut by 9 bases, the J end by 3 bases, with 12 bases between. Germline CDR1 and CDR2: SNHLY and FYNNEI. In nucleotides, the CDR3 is TGTGCCAGGCCTGACGGGTTTGGAAACACCATATATTTT. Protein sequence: CARPDGFGNTIYF.

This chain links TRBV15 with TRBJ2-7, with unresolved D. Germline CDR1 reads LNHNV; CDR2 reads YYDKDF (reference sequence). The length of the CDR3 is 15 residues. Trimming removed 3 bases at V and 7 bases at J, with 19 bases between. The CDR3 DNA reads TGTGCCACCAGCAGGGGCACTCCGGGCTCGAGGGAGCAGTACTTC. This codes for CATSRGTPGSREQYF.

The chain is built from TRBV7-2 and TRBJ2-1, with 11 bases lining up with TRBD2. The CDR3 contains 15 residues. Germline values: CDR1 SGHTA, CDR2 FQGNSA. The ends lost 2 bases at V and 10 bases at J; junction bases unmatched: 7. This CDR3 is CASSLRLAGGGEQFF. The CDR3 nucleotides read TGTGCCAGCAGCTTAAGGCTAGCGGGAGGAGGAGAGCAGTTCTTC.

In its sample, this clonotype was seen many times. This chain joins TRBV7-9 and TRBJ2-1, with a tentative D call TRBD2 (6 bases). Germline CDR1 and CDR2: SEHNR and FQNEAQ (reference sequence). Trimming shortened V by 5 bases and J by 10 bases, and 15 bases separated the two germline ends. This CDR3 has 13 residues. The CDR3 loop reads CASSALGAGEQFF. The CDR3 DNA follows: TGTGCCAGCAGCGCGCTAGGGGCGGGGGAGCAGTTCTTC.

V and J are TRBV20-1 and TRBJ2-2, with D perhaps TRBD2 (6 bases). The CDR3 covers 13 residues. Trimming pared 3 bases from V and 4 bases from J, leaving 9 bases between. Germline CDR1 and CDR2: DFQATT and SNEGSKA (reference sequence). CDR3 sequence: CSASGRATGELFF. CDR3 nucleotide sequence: TGCAGTGCTAGCGGGAGAGCCACCGGGGAGCTGTTTTTT.

CDR3 residues: CSAPQGLPQNQPQHF. The DNA of the CDR3 is TGCAGCGCCCCCCAGGGACTGCCTCAAAATCAGCCCCAGCATTTT. The V gene is TRBV29-1, the J gene TRBJ1-5, with a tentative D call TRBD1 (5 bases). The V end lost 7 bases, the J end lost 4 bases, and 20 bases lay between the germline ends. The length of the CDR3 is 15 residues. CDR1 and CDR2 from the germline V gene are SQVTM and ANQGSEA.

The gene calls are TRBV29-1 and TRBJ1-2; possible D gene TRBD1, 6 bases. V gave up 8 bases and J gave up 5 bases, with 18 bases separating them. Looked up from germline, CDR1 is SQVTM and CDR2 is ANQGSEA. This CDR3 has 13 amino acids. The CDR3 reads CSTGGGGRYGYTF. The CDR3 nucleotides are TGCAGCACCGGGGGGGGCGGACGATATGGCTACACCTTC.

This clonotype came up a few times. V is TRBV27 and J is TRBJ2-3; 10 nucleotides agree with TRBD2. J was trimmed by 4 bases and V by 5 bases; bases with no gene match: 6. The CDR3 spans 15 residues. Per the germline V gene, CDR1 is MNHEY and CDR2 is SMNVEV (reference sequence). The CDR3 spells CASSASSGGADTQYF. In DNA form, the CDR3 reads TGTGCCAGCAGTGCGTCTAGCGGGGGCGCAGATACGCAGTATTTT.

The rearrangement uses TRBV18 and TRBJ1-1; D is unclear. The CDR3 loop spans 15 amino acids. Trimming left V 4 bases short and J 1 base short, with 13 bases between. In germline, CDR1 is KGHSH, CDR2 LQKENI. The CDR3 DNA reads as TGTGCCAGCTCACGACTAGACGTGCCGAACACTGAAGCTTTCTTT. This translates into CASSRLDVPNTEAFF.

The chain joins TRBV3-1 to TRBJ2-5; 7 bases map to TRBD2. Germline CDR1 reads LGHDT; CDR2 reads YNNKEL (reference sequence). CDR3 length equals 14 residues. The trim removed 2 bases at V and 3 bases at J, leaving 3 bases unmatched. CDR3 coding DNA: TGTGCCAGCAGCCAACCCGGACTAGAAGAGACCCAGTACTTC. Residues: CASSQPGLEETQYF.

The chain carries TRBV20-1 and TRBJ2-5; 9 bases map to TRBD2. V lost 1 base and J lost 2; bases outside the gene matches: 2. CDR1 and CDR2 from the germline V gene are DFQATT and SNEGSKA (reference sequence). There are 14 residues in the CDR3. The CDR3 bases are TGCAGTGCTAGAGTGAGCGGGAGGCAAGAGACCCAGTACTTC. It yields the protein CSARVSGRQETQYF.